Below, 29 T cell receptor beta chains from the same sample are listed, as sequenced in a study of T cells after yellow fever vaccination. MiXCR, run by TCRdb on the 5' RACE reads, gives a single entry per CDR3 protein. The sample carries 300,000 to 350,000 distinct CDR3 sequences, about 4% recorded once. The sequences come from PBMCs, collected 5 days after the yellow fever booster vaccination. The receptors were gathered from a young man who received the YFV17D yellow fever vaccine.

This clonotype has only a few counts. CDR3 region: CSARGETSYEQYF. For the CDR3, the DNA is TGCAGTGCTAGAGGTGAGACTAGCTACGAGCAGTACTTC. V usage is TRBV20-1 and J usage is TRBJ2-7, with a tentative D call TRBD2 (6 bases). V was shortened by 1 base and J by 3 bases, with 10 bases between the two germline ends. Germline V gene sequence: CDR1 DFQATT, CDR2 SNEGSKA (reference sequence). CDR3 length: 13 residues.

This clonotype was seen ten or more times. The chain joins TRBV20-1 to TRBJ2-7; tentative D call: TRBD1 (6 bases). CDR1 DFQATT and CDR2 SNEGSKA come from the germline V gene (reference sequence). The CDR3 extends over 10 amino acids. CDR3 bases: TGCAGTGCCTTACCGGGACATCAGGACGTC. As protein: CSALPGHQDV.

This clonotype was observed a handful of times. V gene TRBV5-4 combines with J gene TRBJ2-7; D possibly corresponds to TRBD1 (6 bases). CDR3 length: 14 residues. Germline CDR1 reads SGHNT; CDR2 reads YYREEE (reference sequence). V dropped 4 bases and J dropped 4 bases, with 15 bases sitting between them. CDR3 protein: CASSVQAGEYEQYF. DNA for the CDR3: TGTGCCAGCAGCGTACAAGCAGGGGAGTACGAGCAGTACTTC.

The CDR3 region is CASSQDPSQETQYF. The CDR3, as DNA: TGCGCCAGCAGCCAAGATCCAAGCCAAGAGACCCAGTACTTC. The chain is built from TRBV4-1 and TRBJ2-5; D not resolved. V lost 0 bases and J lost 1, with 6 bases in between. The CDR3 is 14 amino acids. Germline assignment: CDR1 MGHRA and CDR2 YSYEKL.

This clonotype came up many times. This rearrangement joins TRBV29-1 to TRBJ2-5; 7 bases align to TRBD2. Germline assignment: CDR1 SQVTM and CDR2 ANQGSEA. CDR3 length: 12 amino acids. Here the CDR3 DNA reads TGCGGAGCGGGAATAAGAGAGGAGACCCAGTACTTC. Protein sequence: CGAGIREETQYF. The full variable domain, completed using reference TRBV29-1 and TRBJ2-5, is SAVISQKPSRDICQRGTSLTIQCQVDSQVTMMFWYRQQPGQSLTLIATANQGSEATYESGFVIDKFPISRPNLTFSTLTVSNMSPEDSSIYLCGAGIREETQYFGPGTRLLVL.

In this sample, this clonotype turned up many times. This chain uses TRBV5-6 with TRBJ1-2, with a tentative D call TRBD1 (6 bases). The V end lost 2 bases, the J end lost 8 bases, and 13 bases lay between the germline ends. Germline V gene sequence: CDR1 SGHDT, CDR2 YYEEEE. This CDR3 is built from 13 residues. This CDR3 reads CASSFDPGVGYTF. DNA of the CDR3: TGTGCCAGCAGCTTCGATCCAGGGGTAGGCTACACCTTC.

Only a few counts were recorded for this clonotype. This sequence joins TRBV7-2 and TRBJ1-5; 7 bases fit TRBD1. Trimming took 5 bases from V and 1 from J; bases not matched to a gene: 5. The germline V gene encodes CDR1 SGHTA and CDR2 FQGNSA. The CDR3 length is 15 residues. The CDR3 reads CASSVSTGSNQPQHF. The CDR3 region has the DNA TGTGCCAGCAGCGTATCGACAGGGAGCAATCAGCCCCAGCATTTT.

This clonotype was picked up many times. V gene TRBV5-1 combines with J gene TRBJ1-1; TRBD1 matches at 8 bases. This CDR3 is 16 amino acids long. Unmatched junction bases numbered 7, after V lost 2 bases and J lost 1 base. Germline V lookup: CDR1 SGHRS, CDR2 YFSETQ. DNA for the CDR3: TGCGCCAGCAGCTTCCGACAGGGGTTGTGGAACACTGAAGCTTTCTTT. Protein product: CASSFRQGLWNTEAFF.

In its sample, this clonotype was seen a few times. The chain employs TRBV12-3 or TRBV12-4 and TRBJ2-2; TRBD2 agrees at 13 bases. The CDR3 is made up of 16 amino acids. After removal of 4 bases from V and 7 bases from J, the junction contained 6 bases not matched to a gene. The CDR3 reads CASSWGLAGMFGELFF. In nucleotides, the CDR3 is TGTGCCAGCAGTTGGGGACTAGCGGGGATGTTCGGGGAGCTGTTTTTT.

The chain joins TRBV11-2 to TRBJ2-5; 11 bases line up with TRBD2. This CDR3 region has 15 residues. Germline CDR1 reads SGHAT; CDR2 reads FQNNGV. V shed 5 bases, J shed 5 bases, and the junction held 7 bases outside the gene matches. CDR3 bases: TGTGCCAGCAGCGTAGGACTAGCGGGTGGGGAGACCCAGTACTTC. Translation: CASSVGLAGGETQYF.

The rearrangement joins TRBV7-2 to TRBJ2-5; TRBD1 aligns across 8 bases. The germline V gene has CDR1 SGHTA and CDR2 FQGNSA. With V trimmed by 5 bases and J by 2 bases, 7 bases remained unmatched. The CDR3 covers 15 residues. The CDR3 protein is CASSPGTGLQETQYF. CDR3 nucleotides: TGTGCCAGCAGCCCGGGGACAGGCTTACAAGAGACCCAGTACTTC.

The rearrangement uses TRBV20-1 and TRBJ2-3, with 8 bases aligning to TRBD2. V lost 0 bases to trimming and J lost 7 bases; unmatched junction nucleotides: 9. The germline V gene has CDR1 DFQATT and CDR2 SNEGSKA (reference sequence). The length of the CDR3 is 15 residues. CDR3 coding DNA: TGCAGTGCTAGAGATAGAGCGGGGGCGGGAAATACGCAGTATTTT. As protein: CSARDRAGAGNTQYF.

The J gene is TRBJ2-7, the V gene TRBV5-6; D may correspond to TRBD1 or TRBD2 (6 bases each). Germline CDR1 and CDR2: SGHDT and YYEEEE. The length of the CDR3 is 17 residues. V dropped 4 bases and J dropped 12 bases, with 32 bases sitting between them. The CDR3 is CASSQRRGRGTERNWYV. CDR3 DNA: TGTGCCAGCAGCCAGCGCCGGGGGCGCGGAACGGAACGGAATTGGTACGTC.

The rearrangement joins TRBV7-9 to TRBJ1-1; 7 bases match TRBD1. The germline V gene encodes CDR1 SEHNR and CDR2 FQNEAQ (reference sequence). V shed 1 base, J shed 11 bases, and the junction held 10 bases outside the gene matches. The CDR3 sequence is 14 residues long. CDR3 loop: CASSLGGQPRGAFF. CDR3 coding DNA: TGTGCCAGCAGCTTAGGGGGACAGCCTCGAGGGGCTTTCTTT.

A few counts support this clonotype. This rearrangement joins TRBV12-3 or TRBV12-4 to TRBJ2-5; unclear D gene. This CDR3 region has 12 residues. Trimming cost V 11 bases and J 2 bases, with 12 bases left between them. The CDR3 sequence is CAATDQQETQYF. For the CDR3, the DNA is TGTGCCGCCACGGACCAACAAGAGACCCAGTACTTC.

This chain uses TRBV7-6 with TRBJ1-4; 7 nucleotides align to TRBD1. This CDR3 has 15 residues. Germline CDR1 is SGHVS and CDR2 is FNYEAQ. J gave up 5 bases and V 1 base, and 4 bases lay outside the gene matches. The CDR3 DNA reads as TGTGCCAGCAGCTTAGGTCCGGGACAGAATGAAAAACTGTTTTTT. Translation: CASSLGPGQNEKLFF.

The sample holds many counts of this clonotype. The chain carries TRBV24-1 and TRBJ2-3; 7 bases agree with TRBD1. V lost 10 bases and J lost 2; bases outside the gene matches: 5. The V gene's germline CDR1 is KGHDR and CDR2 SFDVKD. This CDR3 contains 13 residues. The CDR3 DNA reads TGTGCCACACAGGGGTTATACACAGATACGCAGTATTTT. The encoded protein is CATQGLYTDTQYF.

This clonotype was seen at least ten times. The CDR3 sequence: CASSLAQVGPNYGYTF. DNA for the CDR3: TGCGCCAGCAGCTTGGCCCAGGTAGGGCCCAACTATGGCTACACCTTC. V and J are TRBV5-1 and TRBJ1-2; D not resolved. V was trimmed by 0 bases and J by 2 bases, leaving 14 bases between them. The CDR3 consists of 16 residues. Germline CDR1 is SGHRS and CDR2 is YFSETQ.

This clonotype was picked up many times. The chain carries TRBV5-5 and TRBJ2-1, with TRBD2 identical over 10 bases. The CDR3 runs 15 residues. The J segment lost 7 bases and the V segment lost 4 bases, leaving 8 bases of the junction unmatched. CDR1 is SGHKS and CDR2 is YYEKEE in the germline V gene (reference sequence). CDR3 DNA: TGTGCCAGCAGCATCCTAGCGGGGGCCGAGAATGAGCAGTTCTTC. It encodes CASSILAGAENEQFF.

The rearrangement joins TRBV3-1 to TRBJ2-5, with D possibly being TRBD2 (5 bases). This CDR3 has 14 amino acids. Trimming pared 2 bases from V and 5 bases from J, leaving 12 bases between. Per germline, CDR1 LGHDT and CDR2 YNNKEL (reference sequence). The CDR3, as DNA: TGTGCCAGCAGCCAACTAGCTCGCGGGGAGACCCAGTACTTC. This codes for CASSQLARGETQYF.

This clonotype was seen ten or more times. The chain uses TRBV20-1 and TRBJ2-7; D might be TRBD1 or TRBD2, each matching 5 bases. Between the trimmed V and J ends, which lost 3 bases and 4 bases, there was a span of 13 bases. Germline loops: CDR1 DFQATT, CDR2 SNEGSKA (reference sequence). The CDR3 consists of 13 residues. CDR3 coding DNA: TGCAGTGCTAGTGCCCGGGACCCATACGAGCAGTACTTC. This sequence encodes CSASARDPYEQYF.

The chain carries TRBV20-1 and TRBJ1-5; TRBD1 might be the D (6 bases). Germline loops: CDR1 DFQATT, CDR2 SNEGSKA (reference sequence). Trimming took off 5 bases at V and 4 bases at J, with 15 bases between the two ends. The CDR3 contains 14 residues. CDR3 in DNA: TGCAGTGCTTCACGGGACACCATTAATCAGCCCCAGCATTTT. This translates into CSASRDTINQPQHF.

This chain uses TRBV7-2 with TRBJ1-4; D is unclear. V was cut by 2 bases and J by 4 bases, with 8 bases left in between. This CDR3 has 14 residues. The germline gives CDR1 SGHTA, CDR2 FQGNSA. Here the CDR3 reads CASSLSRVNEKLFF. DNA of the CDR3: TGTGCCAGCAGCTTATCCAGAGTTAATGAAAAACTGTTTTTT.

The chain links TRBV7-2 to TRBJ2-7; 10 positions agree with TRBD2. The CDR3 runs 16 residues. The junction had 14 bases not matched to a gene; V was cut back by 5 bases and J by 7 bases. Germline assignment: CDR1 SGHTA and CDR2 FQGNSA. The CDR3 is CASSRYSAGGQREQYF. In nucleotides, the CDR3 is TGTGCCAGCAGCCGCTATTCAGCGGGGGGGCAGAGAGAGCAGTACTTC.

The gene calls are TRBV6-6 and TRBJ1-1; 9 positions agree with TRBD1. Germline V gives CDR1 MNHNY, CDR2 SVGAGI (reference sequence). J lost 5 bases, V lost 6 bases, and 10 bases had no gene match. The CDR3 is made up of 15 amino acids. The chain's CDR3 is CASSQRTGARTEAFF. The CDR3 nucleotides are TGTGCCAGCAGCCAAAGGACAGGGGCCAGGACTGAAGCTTTCTTT.

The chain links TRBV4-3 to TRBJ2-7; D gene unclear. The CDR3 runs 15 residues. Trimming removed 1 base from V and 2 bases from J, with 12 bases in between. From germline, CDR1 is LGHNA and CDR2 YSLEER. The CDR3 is CASSQGFGRAYEQYF. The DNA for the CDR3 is TGCGCCAGCAGCCAAGGTTTCGGCCGGGCCTACGAGCAGTACTTC.

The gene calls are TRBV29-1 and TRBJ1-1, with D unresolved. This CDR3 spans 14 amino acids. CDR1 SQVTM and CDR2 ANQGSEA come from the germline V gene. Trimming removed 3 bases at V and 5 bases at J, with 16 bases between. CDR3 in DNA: TGCAGCGTTGAGATTGCGGGGAAGGAAACTGAAGCTTTCTTT. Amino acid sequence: CSVEIAGKETEAFF.

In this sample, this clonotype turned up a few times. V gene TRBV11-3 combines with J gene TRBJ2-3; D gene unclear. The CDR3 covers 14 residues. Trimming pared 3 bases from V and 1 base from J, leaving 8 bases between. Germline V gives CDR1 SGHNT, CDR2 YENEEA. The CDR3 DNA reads TGTGCCAGCAGCTTCGATGGAGGCACAGATACGCAGTATTTT. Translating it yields CASSFDGGTDTQYF.

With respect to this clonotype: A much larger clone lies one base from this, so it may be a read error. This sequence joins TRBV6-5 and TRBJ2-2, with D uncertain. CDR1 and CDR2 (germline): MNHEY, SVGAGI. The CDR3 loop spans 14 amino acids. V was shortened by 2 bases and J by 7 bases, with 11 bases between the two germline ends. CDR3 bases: TGTGCCAGCAGTTACCGAGCGTATCGCGGGGAGCTGTTTTTT. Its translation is CASSYRAYRGELFF.